This entry describes one T cell receptor beta chain. Its antigen remains unidentified. This sample was taken from a study of beta chain features in type 1 diabetes. Findings of the study overall: Shortening of TCRB CDR3s, moderate but significant, appeared in all four CD4+ subsets of Type 1 diabetes patients.

CDR1 is GTSNPN and CDR2 is SVGIG in the germline V gene (reference sequence). The CDR3 runs 13 residues. Trimming removed 3 bases at V and 8 bases at J, with 13 bases between. Roughly 110 mL of blood, on average, came from one heparinised draw per donor. The study reverse transcribed the entire isolated RNA, so it sequenced expressed TCRB transcripts. Repertoires were generated with immunoSEQ multiplex PCR, while TCRdb's copy carries only in-frame clones and drops some. The repertoire consists of a few hundred thousand clones, with roughly 13% occurring once and the leading ten covering 0.0095% to 0.011%.

Sequenced material: naive CD4+ T cells from blood. This chain links TRBV30 with TRBJ1-4, with D hard to call. The source of this sequence is a woman between 18 and 29 years old with type 1 diabetes. The CDR3: CAWRDQPGEKLFF. In nucleotides, the CDR3 is TGTGCCTGGAGGGACCAACCGGGGGAAAAACTGTTTTTT.